These T cell receptor beta chains were read from a single sample in a study of control samples from healthy donors and cancer patients. Sequencing used immunoSEQ multiplex PCR; TCRdb keeps in-frame clones, though not all of them. This sample has about 180,000 clones; 90% occur once, and the top ten carry 1.4%. Sequenced material: blood. The receptors were gathered from a woman aged 45-59 years in good health. Both conserved end residues are trimmed from each CDR3. The D gene is left open where the match is weak.

TRBV20-1	TRBJ1-1	12	.	SASRGALNTEAF
TRBV19	TRBJ2-3	13	TRBD2	ATRRGGGTTDTQY
TRBV12-5	TRBJ1-2	11	.	ASGRLGGHGYT
TRBV28	TRBJ1-5	11	.	ASKVTPNQPQH
TRBV30	TRBJ1-1	11	.	AWSFGLGGEAF
TRBV3-1/TRBV3-2	TRBJ1-5	15	TRBD1	ASSPCPGRSTGQPQH
TRBV9	TRBJ1-3	11	.	ASSDLLGNTIY
TRBV6-5	TRBJ1-1	13	.	ASSYSIGGRTEAF
TRBV4-2	TRBJ1-6	13	.	ASSQWGPNNSPLH
TRBV7-2	TRBJ2-5	10	.	ASSQEFETQY
TRBV18	TRBJ2-7	12	.	ASSPQVAGYEQY
TRBV14	TRBJ2-3	10	.	ASSQAASAQY
TRBV7-4	TRBJ2-7	14	.	ASSLRQAPTSSEQY
TRBV24-1	TRBJ2-7	15	TRBD2	ATSEYGTSGTSNEQY
TRBV6-2/TRBV6-3	TRBJ1-2	12	.	ASSYSTQGSGYT
TRBV27	TRBJ1-1	12	TRBD1	ASTRTGLDTEAF
TRBV28	TRBJ2-2	13	.	ASSRELENTGELF
TRBV5-5	TRBJ2-1	14	.	ASSPYGVVAYNEQF
TRBV9	TRBJ1-1	13	.	ASSVGGQGIGGAF
TRBV5-4	TRBJ1-2	13	TRBD1	ASSSAGTGPWGYT
TRBV29-1	TRBJ1-2	11	.	SVVLRTPFGYT
TRBV9	TRBJ2-3	13	.	ASSAGDGGTDTQY
TRBV5-6	TRBJ2-1	14	.	ASSSSRRGADNEQF
TRBV6-1	TRBJ2-7	15	.	ASSEVPAAVGPYEQY
TRBV4-2	TRBJ2-3	17	TRBD2	ASSQEGLLAGGSTDTQY
TRBV9	TRBJ1-4	15	TRBD1	ASSDNPGETGSEKLF
TRBV9	TRBJ1-6	14	.	ASSVDGSSYNSPLH
TRBV4-3	TRBJ2-3	13	.	ASSPFIEGTDTQY
TRBV5-4	TRBJ2-1	13	.	ASSSSGRSYNEQF
TRBV10-3	TRBJ2-7	13	TRBD1	AISESGTGGYEQY
TRBV24-1	TRBJ2-1	13	.	ATSDRVASYNEQF
TRBV6-5	TRBJ2-3	13	.	ASSYSRESTDTQY
TRBV2	TRBJ1-5	13	.	ASRETPGANQPQH
TRBV4-1	TRBJ1-5	13	.	ASSQGRQVNQPQH
TRBV7-9	TRBJ1-2	10	.	ASSFTTSGYT
TRBV4-3	TRBJ2-7	17	.	ASSQGVGGPVYGSYEQY
TRBV28	TRBJ1-1	13	.	ASSPYTGVNTEAF
TRBV27	TRBJ1-5	13	TRBD1	ASSLQGARDQPQH
TRBV29-1	TRBJ2-5	12	.	SAFLFGPQETQY
TRBV6-4	TRBJ2-3	15	.	ASKATRTAASTDTQY
TRBV12-3/TRBV12-4	TRBJ2-7	10	.	ASSLGLGEQY
TRBV12-3/TRBV12-4	TRBJ1-1	10	.	ASSFVNTEAF
TRBV11-1	TRBJ1-1	12	TRBD1	ASSPGRGLTEAF
TRBV12-3/TRBV12-4	TRBJ1-6	11	.	ASSFTPNSPLH
TRBV28	TRBJ1-2	12	.	ASSIGRSGYGYT
TRBV24-1	TRBJ1-2	10	.	ATSRGNYGYT
TRBV7-2	TRBJ2-1	13	.	ASSLGGAKLYEQF
TRBV4-1	TRBJ2-5	15	TRBD2	ASGTSGGAGSRETQY
TRBV27	TRBJ2-3	14	.	ASSRPLGRSTDTQY
TRBV28	TRBJ2-7	12	.	ASSYPAISYEQY
TRBV18	TRBJ2-7	12	TRBD1	ASSEAGTGVEQY
TRBV5-6	TRBJ1-1	15	.	ASSFSFQSDKNTEAF
TRBV28	TRBJ1-1	14	.	ASTQEGRGGYTEAF
TRBV3-1/TRBV3-2	TRBJ1-2	10	TRBD1	ASSPDRVGYT
TRBV5-1	TRBJ2-1	13	.	ASSLEGPYYNEQF
TRBV10-3	TRBJ2-3	14	.	AISEPGRVIADTQY
TRBV24-1	TRBJ2-6	11	.	ATSSPGANVLT
TRBV3-1/TRBV3-2	TRBJ1-3	15	TRBD1	ASSREAGQSSGNTIY